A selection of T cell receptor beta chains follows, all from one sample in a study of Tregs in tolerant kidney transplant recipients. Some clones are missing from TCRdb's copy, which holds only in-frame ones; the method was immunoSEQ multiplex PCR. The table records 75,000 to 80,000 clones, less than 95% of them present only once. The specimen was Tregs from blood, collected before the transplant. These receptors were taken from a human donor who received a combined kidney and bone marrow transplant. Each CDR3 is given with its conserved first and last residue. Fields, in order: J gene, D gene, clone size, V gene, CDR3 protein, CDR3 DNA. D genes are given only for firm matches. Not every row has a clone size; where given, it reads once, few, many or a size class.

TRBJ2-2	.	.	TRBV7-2	CASSSQRGTELFF	TGTGCCAGCAGCTCCCAGCGCGGGACGGAGCTGTTTTTT
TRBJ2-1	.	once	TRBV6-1	CASSELGSYNEQFF	TGTGCCAGCAGTGAGTTGGGCTCCTACAATGAGCAGTTCTTC
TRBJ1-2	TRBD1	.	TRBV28	CASGILTGTANYGYTF	TGTGCCAGCGGAATCCTTACCGGGACAGCTAACTATGGCTACACCTTC
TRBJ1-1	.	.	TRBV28	CASSLEQAEAFF	TGTGCCAGCAGTTTAGAGCAGGCCGAAGCTTTCTTT
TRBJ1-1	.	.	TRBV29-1	CSVEAKGRYMNTEAFF	TGCAGCGTTGAAGCAAAGGGACGGTATATGAACACTGAAGCTTTCTTT
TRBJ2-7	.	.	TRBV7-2	CASSLGPSFSYEQYF	TGTGCCAGCAGCTTAGGTCCCAGTTTCTCCTACGAGCAGTACTTC
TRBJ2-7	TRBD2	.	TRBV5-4	CASSPKSGSVYEQYF	TGTGCCAGCAGCCCTAAGAGCGGGAGTGTTTACGAGCAGTACTTC
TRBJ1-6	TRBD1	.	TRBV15	CATSRGQGGYNSPLHF	TGTGCCACCAGCAGAGGACAGGGCGGGTATAATTCACCCCTCCACTTT
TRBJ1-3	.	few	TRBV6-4	CASSPYPGNTIYF	TGTGCCAGCAGCCCCTATCCTGGAAACACCATATATTTT
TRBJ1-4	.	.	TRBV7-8	CASSLDLRGVGPTNEKLFF	TGTGCCAGCAGCTTAGACCTAAGGGGGGTTGGTCCGACTAATGAAAAACTGTTTTTT
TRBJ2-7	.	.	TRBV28	CASSPRVPWEQYF	TGTGCCAGCAGTCCCAGGGTTCCCTGGGAGCAGTACTTC
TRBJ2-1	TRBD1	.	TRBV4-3	CASNPGQGYNEQFF	TGCGCCAGCAACCCGGGACAGGGTTACAATGAGCAGTTCTTC
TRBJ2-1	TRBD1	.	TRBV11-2	CASSLAGYKGQNNEQFF	TGTGCCAGCAGCTTAGCCGGCTACAAGGGACAGAACAATGAGCAGTTCTTC
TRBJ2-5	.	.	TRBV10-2	CASSSGEWETQYF	TGCGCCAGCAGTTCAGGGGAGTGGGAGACCCAGTACTTC
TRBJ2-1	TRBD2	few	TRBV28	CASSFFLAGVPSSYNEQFF	TGTGCCAGCAGTTTTTTCCTAGCGGGAGTCCCCAGCTCCTACAATGAGCAGTTCTTC
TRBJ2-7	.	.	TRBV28	CASSFTAVKGFDEQYF	TGTGCCAGCAGTTTCACGGCAGTCAAGGGGTTCGACGAGCAGTACTTC
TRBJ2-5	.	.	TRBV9	CASSVEETQYF	TGTGCCAGCAGCGTAGAGGAGACCCAGTACTTC
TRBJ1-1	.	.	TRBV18	CASSPRTAPGNTEAFF	TGTGCCAGCTCACCCCGGACGGCCCCGGGGAACACTGAAGCTTTCTTT
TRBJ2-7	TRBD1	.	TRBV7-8	CASSLIVGQGPYEQYF	TGTGCCAGCAGCCTTATTGTCGGACAGGGCCCCTACGAGCAGTACTTC
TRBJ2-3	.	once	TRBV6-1	CASRAARGPTDTQYF	TGTGCCAGCAGGGCCGCACGAGGGCCCACAGATACGCAGTATTTT
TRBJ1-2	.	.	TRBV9	CASSVGNYGYTF	TGTGCCAGCAGCGTAGGGAACTATGGCTACACCTTC
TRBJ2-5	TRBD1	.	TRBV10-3	CAISEDRASQETQYF	TGTGCCATCAGCGAGGACAGGGCCTCCCAAGAGACCCAGTACTTC
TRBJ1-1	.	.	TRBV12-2	CASRDREATEAFF	TGTGCAAGTCGTGACAGGGAAGCCACTGAAGCTTTCTTT
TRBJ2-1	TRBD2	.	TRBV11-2	CASSLDGSSSGSNEQFF	TGTGCCAGCAGCTTAGATGGGTCGTCTAGCGGGAGCAATGAGCAGTTCTTC
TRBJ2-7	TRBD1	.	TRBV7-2	CASSRNGQGAYEQYF	TGTGCCAGCAGCAGAAACGGACAGGGCGCCTACGAGCAGTACTTC
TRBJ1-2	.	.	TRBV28	CASSLPGRSGYTF	TGTGCCAGCTCCCTTCCGGGACGGAGCGGCTACACCTTC
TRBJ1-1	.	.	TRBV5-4	CASSFRDLNTEAFF	TGTGCCAGCAGCTTTAGGGATCTGAACACTGAAGCTTTCTTT
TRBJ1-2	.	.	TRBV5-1	CASSLGGVEFAYTF	TGCGCCAGCAGCTTGGGAGGCGTTGAGTTCGCCTACACCTTC
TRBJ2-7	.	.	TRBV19	CASSIDAGGHYEQYF	TGTGCCAGTAGTATAGATGCGGGCGGGCACTACGAGCAGTACTTC
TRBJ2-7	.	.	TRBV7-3	CASSLTGETYEQYF	TGTGCCAGCAGCTTAACAGGGGAGACCTACGAGCAGTACTTC
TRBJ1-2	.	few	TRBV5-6	CASSRGFGYGYTF	TGTGCCAGCAGCCGGGGGTTCGGCTATGGCTACACCTTC
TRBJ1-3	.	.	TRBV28	CASSLSGNTIYF	TGTGCCAGCAGCTTGTCTGGAAACACCATATATTTT
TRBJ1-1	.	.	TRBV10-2	CASSLANTEAFF	TGCGCCAGCAGTTTGGCGAACACTGAAGCTTTCTTT
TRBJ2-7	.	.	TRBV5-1	CASSVGYEQYF	TGCGCCAGCAGCGTAGGTTACGAGCAGTACTTC
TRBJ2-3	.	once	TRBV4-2	CASSLGASRSTDTQYF	TGTGCCAGCAGCCTGGGAGCTAGCAGGAGCACAGATACGCAGTATTTT
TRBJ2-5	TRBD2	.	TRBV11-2	CASSLGLAGQETQYF	TGTGCCAGCAGCTTAGGACTAGCGGGGCAAGAGACCCAGTACTTC
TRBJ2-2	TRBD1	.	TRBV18	CASSPPGQGLGGELFF	TGTGCCAGCTCACCCCCCGGACAGGGTCTAGGCGGGGAGCTGTTTTTT
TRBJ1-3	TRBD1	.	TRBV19	CATGTGDYSGNTIYF	TGTGCCACCGGGACAGGGGACTACTCTGGAAACACCATATATTTT
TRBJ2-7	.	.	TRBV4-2	CASSHRDGYSYEQYF	TGTGCCAGCAGCCACCGGGACGGATACAGCTACGAGCAGTACTTC
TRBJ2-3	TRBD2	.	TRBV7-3	CASSPAGGEGDTQYF	TGTGCCAGCAGCCCAGCGGGAGGGGAGGGAGATACGCAGTATTTT
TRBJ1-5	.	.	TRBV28	CASSFDSNQPQHF	TGTGCCAGCAGTTTCGACAGCAATCAGCCCCAGCATTTT
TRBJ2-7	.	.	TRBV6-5	CASSPTGTSYEQYF	TGTGCCAGCAGCCCCACCGGAACCTCCTACGAGCAGTACTTC
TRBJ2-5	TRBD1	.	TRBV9	CASSAITGVGQETQYF	TGTGCCAGCAGCGCCATTACAGGGGTAGGCCAAGAGACCCAGTACTTC
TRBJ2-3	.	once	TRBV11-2	CASSLVGHTDTQYF	TGTGCCAGCAGCTTAGTGGGGCACACAGATACGCAGTATTTT
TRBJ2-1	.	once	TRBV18	CASSPTPSGGWFF	TGTGCCAGCTCACCAACACCTTCAGGGGGGTGGTTCTTC
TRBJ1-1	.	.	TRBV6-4	CASSQRTGSEAFF	TGTGCCAGCAGTCAGAGAACAGGGTCTGAAGCTTTCTTT
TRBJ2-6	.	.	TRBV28	CASRALSQGTGANVLTF	TGTGCCAGCAGAGCCCTATCCCAGGGAACTGGGGCCAACGTCCTGACTTTC
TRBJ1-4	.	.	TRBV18	CASSLSGTRNEKLFF	TGTGCCAGCTCACTTTCCGGGACAAGGAATGAAAAACTGTTTTTT
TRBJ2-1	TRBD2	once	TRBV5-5	CASSPTSGRYNEQFF	TGTGCCAGCAGTCCGACTAGCGGGAGATACAATGAGCAGTTCTTC
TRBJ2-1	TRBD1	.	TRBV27	CASIPGQGKKGSYNEQFF	TGTGCCAGCATACCGGGACAGGGAAAGAAGGGCTCCTACAATGAGCAGTTCTTC
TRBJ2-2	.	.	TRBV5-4	CASTNGRGTTGELFF	TGTGCCAGCACCAACGGGCGGGGAACCACCGGGGAGCTGTTTTTT
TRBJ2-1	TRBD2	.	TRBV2	CASRGTRNEQFF	TGTGCCAGCAGGGGGACTAGAAATGAGCAGTTCTTC
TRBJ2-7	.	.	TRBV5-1	CASSPKTSLGTYEQYF	TGCGCCAGCAGCCCCAAGACTAGTCTGGGGACCTACGAGCAGTACTTC
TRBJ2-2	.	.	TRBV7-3	CASSLLGTGELFF	TGTGCCAGCAGCTTACTGGGGACCGGGGAGCTGTTTTTT
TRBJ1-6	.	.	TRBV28	CASSLWRQYNSPLHF	TGTGCCAGCAGTTTATGGAGGCAGTATAATTCACCCCTCCACTTT
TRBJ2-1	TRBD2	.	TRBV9	CASSVGTSGRVYNEQFF	TGTGCCAGCAGCGTAGGTACTAGCGGGAGGGTGTACAATGAGCAGTTCTTC
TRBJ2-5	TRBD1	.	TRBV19	CASSDRGLEQYF	TGTGCCAGTAGTGACAGGGGGCTTGAGCAGTACTTC
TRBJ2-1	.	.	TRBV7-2	CASSWSVGEQFF	TGTGCCAGCAGCTGGAGTGTGGGGGAGCAGTTCTTC
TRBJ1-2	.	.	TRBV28	CASSPGQSYGYTF	TGTGCCAGCAGCCCAGGACAGAGCTATGGCTACACCTTC